The clone carrying this T cell receptor beta chain was counted between two and nine times. The target antigen is unknown. The data derive from a study of beta chain features in type 1 diabetes. Study details: Healthy donors resembled patients in age, gender and cell yields.

Reverse transcription of all isolated RNA meant that expressed TCRB transcripts were sequenced. Only in-frame clones appear in the TCRdb table, and some are missing; sequencing was by immunoSEQ multiplex PCR. The profile covers 390,000 or so clones, with approximately 13% appearing a single time and approximately 0.035% taken by the ten largest. There are 19 residues in the CDR3. Trimming at V came to 0 bases and at J to 0 bases, leaving 11 bases not matched to a gene. CDR1 is MNHEY and CDR2 is SMNVEV in the germline V gene (reference sequence). Study results and limitations: Shorter TCRB CDR3s, moderately but significantly so, were found in Type 1 diabetes patients in all four CD4+ subsets. VDJ junctions in type 1 diabetes patients carried more deletions and fewer insertions. Cells carrying high TCR expression could end up over-represented when cDNA is sequenced.

The rearrangement links TRBV27 to TRBJ2-5; 9 bases line up with TRBD1. This TCR derives from a man aged 25 to 40 in good health. Sequenced material: naive CD4+ T cells from blood. For the CDR3, the DNA is TGTGCCAGCAGTTTATCGTTCCTTAGGGACAGGGAAAACCAAGAGACCCAGTACTTC. It yields the protein CASSLSFLRDRENQETQYF.